This TCR beta chain was captured in a study of T cell repertoires in aging, cancer and after chemotherapy. Study details: Donor ages fell into six groups from 30 or younger up to 70 or older.

V lost 5 bases to trimming and J lost 1 base, with 11 bases between them. The germline V gene has CDR1 SEHNR and CDR2 FQNEAQ (reference sequence). The CDR3 runs 14 residues. TCR beta rearrangements were amplified from peripheral blood genomic DNA. Rearranged V-D-J TRB sequences were amplified with a mixed TRB-A/B primer pool. TCRdb used MiXCR to reprocess the multiplex PCR reads, holding one entry per CDR3 protein. The sample records several hundred distinct CDR3 sequences, 55% to 60% being singletons. Specimen: blood. J is TRBJ1-1 and V is TRBV7-9; the D gene is possibly TRBD1 (6 bases). The TCR was taken from a human donor with a blood cancer. This CDR3 is CASSNRDSNTEAFF. CDR3 bases: TGTGCCAGCAGCAACAGGGACTCGAACACTGAAGCTTTCTTT. The variable domain in full, with the rest retrieved from reference TRBV7-9 and TRBJ1-1, is DTGVSQNPRHKITKRGQNVTFRCDPISEHNRLYWYRQTLGQGPEFLTYFQNEAQLEKSRLLSDRFSAERPKGSFSTLEIQRTEQGDSAMYLCASSNRDSNTEAFFGQGTRLTVV.